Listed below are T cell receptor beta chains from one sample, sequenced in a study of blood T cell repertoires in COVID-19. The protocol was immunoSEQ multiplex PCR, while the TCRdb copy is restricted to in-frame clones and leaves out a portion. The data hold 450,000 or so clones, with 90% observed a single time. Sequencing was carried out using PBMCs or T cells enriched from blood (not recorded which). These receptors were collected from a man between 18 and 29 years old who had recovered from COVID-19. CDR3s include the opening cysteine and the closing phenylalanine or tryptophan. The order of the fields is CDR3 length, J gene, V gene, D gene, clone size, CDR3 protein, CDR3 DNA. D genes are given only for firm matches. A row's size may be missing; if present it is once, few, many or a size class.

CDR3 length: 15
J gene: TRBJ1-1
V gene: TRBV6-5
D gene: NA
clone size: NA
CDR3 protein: CASSRRGLMNTEAFF
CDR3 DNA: TGTGCCAGCAGCCGCAGAGGGTTGATGAACACTGAAGCTTTCTTT

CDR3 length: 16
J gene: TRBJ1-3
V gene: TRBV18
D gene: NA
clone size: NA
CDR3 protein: CASSTGRADSGNTIYF
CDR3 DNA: TGTGCCAGCTCCACGGGGAGGGCAGACTCTGGAAACACCATATATTTT

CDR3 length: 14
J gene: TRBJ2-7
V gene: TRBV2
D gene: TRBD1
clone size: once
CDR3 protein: CASGPGQGVLEQYF
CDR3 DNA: TGTGCCAGCGGACCGGGACAGGGGGTTCTGGAGCAGTACTTC

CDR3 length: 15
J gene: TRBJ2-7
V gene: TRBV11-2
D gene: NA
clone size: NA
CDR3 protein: CASSLEPGILGEQYF
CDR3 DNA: TGTGCCAGCAGCTTAGAACCAGGGATCCTTGGGGAGCAGTACTTC

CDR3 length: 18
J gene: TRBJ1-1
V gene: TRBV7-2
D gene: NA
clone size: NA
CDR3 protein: CASSLLARGGMVNTEAFF
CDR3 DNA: TGTGCCAGCAGCTTACTGGCTCGGGGGGGAATGGTGAACACTGAAGCTTTCTTT

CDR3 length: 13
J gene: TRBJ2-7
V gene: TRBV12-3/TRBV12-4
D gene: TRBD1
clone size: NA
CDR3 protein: CASSSRQGFEQYF
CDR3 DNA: TGTGCCAGCAGTTCAAGACAGGGATTCGAGCAGTACTTC

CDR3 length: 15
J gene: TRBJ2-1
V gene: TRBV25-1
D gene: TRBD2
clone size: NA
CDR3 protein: CAIDPSGESYNEQFF
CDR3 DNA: TGTGCCATCGACCCCAGCGGGGAGTCCTACAATGAGCAGTTCTTC

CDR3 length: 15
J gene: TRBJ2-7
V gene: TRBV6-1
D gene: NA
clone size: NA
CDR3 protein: CASSSGGSLSYEQYF
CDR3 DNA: TGTGCCAGCAGTTCTGGAGGATCGCTTTCCTACGAGCAGTACTTC

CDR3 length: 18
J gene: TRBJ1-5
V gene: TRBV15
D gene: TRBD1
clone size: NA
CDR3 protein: CATSRVSYRTGNNQPQHF
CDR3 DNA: TGTGCCACCAGCAGAGTAAGCTATAGGACAGGGAACAATCAGCCCCAGCATTTT

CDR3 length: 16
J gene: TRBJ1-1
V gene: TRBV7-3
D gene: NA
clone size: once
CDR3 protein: CASSPAQGDRWPEAFF
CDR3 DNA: TGTGCCAGCAGCCCCGCCCAGGGTGACCGTTGGCCTGAAGCTTTCTTT